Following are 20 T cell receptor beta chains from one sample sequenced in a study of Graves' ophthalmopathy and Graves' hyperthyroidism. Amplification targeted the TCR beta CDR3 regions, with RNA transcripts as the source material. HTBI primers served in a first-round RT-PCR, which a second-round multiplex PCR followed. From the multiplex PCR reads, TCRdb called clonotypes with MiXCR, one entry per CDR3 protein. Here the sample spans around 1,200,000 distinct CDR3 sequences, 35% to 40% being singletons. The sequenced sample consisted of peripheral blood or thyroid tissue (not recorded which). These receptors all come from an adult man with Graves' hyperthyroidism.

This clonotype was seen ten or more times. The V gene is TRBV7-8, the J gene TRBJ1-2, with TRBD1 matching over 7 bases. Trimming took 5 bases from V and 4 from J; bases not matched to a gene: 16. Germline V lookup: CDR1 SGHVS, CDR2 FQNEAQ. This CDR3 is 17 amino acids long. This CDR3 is CASSPPRRDSNLYGYTF. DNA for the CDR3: TGTGCCAGCAGCCCCCCGCGACGGGACAGCAACCTCTATGGCTACACCTTC.

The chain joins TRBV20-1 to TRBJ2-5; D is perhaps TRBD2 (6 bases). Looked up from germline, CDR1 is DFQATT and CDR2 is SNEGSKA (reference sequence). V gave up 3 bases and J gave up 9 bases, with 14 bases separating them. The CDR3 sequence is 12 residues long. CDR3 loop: CSASGGSQPQYF. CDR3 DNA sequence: TGCAGTGCTAGTGGGGGGTCTCAGCCCCAGTACTTC.

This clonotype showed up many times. The CDR3, as DNA: TGCAGCGTCCTCCGACCGGGACATCCCCAAGAGACCCAGTACTTC. It yields the protein CSVLRPGHPQETQYF. The chain carries TRBV29-1 and TRBJ2-5, with D possibly matching TRBD1 (6 bases). The CDR3 runs 15 residues. The germline gives CDR1 SQVTM, CDR2 ANQGSEA. Deletions cut 6 bases from V and 1 base from J, with 18 bases between.

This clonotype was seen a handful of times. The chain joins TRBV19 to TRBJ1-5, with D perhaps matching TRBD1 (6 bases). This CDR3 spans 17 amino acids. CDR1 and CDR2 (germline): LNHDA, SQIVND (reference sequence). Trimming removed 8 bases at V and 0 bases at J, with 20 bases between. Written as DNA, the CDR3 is TGTGCCAGTCACCCCAGGGACATTTTCGATAGCAATCAGCCCCAGCATTTT. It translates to CASHPRDIFDSNQPQHF.

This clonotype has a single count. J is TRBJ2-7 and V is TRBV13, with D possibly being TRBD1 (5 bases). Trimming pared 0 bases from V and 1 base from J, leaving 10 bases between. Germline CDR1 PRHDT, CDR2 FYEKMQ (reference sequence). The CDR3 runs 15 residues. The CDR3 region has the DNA TGTGCCAGCAGCTTAGGGGACAAGGTTTCCTACGAGCAGTACTTC. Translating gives CASSLGDKVSYEQYF.

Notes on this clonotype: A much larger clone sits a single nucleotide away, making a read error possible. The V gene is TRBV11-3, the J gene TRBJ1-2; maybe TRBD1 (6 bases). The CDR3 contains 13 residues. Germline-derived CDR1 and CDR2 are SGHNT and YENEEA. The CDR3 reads CAGSLLSDQGLGF. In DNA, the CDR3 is TGTGCCGGCAGCTTATTGAGTGACCAGGGGCTGGGATTC.

The CDR3 is CASSFSGTAYGYTF. The CDR3 coding sequence is TGTGCCAGCAGTTTCAGCGGGACAGCCTATGGCTACACCTTC. The chain has TRBV7-2 and TRBJ1-2; 7 positions agree with TRBD1. CDR3 length: 14 residues. CDR1 is SGHTA, CDR2 FQGNSA, per germline. The trim removed 6 bases at V and 4 bases at J, leaving 8 bases unmatched.

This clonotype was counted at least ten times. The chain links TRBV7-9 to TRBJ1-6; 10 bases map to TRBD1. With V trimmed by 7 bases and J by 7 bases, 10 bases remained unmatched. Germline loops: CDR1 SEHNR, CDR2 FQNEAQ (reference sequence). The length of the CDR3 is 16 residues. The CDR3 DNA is TGTGCCAGCAACGTACAATGGGACAGGGGAAATTCACCCCTCCACTTT. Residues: CASNVQWDRGNSPLHF. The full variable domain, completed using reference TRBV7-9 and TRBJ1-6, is DTGVSQNPRHKITKRGQNVTFRCDPISEHNRLYWYRQTLGQGPEFLTYFQNEAQLEKSRLLSDRFSAERPKGSFSTLEIQRTEQGDSAMYLCASNVQWDRGNSPLHFGNGTRLTVT.

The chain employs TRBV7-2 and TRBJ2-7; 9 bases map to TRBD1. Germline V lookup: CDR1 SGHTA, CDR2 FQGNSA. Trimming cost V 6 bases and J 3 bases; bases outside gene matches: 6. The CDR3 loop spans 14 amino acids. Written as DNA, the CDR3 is TGTGCCAGCAGTGAAGGGGACAGGGACTACGAGCAGTACTTC. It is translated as CASSEGDRDYEQYF.

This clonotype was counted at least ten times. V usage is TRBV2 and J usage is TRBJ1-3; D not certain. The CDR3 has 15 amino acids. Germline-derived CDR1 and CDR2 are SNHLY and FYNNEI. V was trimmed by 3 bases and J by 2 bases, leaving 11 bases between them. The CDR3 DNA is TGTGCCAGCAGTGACCACGCAGGTACTGGAAACACCATATATTTT. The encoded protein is CASSDHAGTGNTIYF. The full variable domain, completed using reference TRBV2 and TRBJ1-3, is EPEVTQTPSHQVTQMGQEVILRCVPISNHLYFYWYRQILGQKVEFLVSFYNNEISEKSEIFDDQFSVERPDGSNFTLKIRSTKLEDSAMYFCASSDHAGTGNTIYFGEGSWLTVV.

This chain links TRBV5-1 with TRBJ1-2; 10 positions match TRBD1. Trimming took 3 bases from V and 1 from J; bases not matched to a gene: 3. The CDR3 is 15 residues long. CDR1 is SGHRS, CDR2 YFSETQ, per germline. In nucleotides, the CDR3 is TGCGCCAGCAGCTGGACAGGGGGTGTTAACTATGGCTACACCTTC. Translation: CASSWTGGVNYGYTF.

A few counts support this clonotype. CDR3 residues: CASRWVGEQETQYF. In DNA form, the CDR3 reads TGTGCCAGCAGATGGGTCGGGGAACAAGAGACCCAGTACTTC. The chain has TRBV6-5 and TRBJ2-5, with D tentatively TRBD2 (5 bases). This CDR3 is 14 amino acids long. Germline CDR1 and CDR2: MNHEY and SVGAGI. Between the trimmed V and J ends, which lost 6 bases and 2 bases, there was a span of 13 bases.

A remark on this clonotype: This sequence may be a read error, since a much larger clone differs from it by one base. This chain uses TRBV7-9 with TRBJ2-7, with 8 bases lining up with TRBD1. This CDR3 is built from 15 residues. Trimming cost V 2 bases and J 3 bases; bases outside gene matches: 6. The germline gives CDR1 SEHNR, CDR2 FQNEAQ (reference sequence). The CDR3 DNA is TGTGCCAGCAGCTTACCGGACAGGGTAGACTACGAGCAGTACTTC. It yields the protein CASSLPDRVDYEQYF.

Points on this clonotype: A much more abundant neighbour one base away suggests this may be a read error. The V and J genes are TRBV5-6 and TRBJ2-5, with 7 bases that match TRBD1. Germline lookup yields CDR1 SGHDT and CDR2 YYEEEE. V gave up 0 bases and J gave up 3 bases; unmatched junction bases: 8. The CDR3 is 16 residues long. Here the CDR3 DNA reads TGTGCCAGCAGCTTGGGGGACAGCCGAAGCGAAGAGACCCAGTACTTC. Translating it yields CASSLGDSRSEETQYF.

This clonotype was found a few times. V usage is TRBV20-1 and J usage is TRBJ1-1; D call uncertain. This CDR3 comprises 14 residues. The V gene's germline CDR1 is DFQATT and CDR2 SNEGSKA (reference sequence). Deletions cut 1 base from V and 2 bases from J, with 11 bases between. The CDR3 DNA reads TGCAGTGCTAGAGCAGGCAGTATAAACACTGAAGCTTTCTTT. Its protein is CSARAGSINTEAFF.

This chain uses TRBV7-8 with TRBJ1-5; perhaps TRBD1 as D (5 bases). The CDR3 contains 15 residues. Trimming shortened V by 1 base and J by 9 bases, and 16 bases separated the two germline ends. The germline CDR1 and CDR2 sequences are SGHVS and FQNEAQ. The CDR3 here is CASSLGTGPGWPQHF. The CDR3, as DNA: TGTGCCAGCAGCTTAGGCACGGGGCCTGGATGGCCCCAGCATTTT.

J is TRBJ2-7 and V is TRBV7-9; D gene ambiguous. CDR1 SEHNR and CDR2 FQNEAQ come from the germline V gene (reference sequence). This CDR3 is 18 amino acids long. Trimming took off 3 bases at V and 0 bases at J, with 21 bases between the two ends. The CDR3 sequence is CASSLAPGLRQSSYEQYF. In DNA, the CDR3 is TGTGCCAGCAGCTTGGCTCCCGGTTTGCGCCAGAGCTCCTACGAGCAGTACTTC. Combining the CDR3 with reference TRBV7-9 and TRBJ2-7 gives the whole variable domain DTGVSQNPRHKITKRGQNVTFRCDPISEHNRLYWYRQTLGQGPEFLTYFQNEAQLEKSRLLSDRFSAERPKGSFSTLEIQRTEQGDSAMYLCASSLAPGLRQSSYEQYFGPGTRLTVT.

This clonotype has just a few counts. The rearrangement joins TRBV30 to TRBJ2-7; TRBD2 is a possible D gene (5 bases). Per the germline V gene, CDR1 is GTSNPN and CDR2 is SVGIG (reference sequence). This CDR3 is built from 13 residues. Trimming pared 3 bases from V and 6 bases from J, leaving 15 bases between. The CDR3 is CAWSLEGIGEQYF. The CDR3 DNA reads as TGTGCCTGGAGCTTAGAGGGAATCGGCGAGCAGTACTTC.

In DNA, the CDR3 is TGTGCCAGCGACTTGTTGGGGTACGAGCAGTACTTC. It encodes CASDLLGYEQYF. The chain employs TRBV25-1 and TRBJ2-7; D remains unclear. Germline V lookup: CDR1 MGHDK, CDR2 SYGVNS. This CDR3 is built from 12 residues. The ends were cut back, 8 bases at V and 4 bases at J, with 12 bases in the middle.

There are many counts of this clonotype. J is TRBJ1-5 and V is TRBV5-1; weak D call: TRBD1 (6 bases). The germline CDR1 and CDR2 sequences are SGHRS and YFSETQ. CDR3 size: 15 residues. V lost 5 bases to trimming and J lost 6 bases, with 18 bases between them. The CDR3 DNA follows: TGCGCCAGCAGGGGTACAGGGACCTTAGGTCAGCCCCAGCATTTT. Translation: CASRGTGTLGQPQHF.